One sample yielded the 17 T cell receptor beta chains listed below, sequenced in a study of cytomegalovirus exposure and HLA in healthy donors (dated by TCRdb to 2015 to 2018). Libraries came from the immunoSEQ multiplex PCR assay. TCRdb obtained this table from immuneACCESS and retained in-frame rearrangements with V and J assigned. These tables miss some clones; where compared with another copy, unresolved V genes account for less than half of the shortfall, and the remainder is unexplained. The sample data list more than 75,000 clones, and 90% to 95% of these were observed just once. The ten largest clones capture about 0.7% of the sample. Specimen: PBMCs. Receptor source: a man aged 18 to 35 in good health and CMV-seronegative.

This chain connects TRBV4-1 to TRBJ1-2; 7 nucleotides align to TRBD1. Germline assignment: CDR1 MGHRA and CDR2 YSYEKL. Trimming removed 1 base from V and 7 bases from J; junction bases left unmatched: 12. CDR3 length: 16 amino acids. The CDR3 is CASSQVPETGTGGYTF. CDR3 nucleotides: TGCGCCAGCAGCCAAGTTCCGGAGACAGGGACCGGTGGCTACACCTTC.

This clone showed up just once. The genes are TRBV15 and TRBJ2-7, with a tentative D call TRBD1 (5 bases). Trimming stripped 0 bases from V and 6 bases from J, with 18 bases between. Germline CDR1 reads LNHNV; CDR2 reads YYDKDF (reference sequence). The CDR3 consists of 16 residues. The CDR3 loop reads CATSRERGSWKSEQYF. For the CDR3, the DNA is TGTGCCACCAGCAGAGAAAGGGGAAGCTGGAAAAGCGAGCAGTACTTC.

This chain uses TRBV27 with TRBJ2-1; D remains ambiguous. V was cut by 6 bases and J by 9 bases, with 18 bases left in between. The germline CDR1 and CDR2 sequences are MNHEY and SMNVEV (reference sequence). This CDR3 is built from 14 residues. DNA of the CDR3: TGTGCCAGCAGCCTACCTTCTCCCCGAGGTGAGCAGTTCTTC. Translated: CASSLPSPRGEQFF.

The chain combines TRBV5-1 with TRBJ2-1; the match to TRBD1 covers 10 bases. This CDR3 is built from 15 residues. The V gene's germline CDR1 is SGHRS and CDR2 YFSETQ. Trimming at V came to 0 bases and at J to 5 bases, leaving 2 bases not matched to a gene. CDR3 bases: TGCGCCAGCAGCTTGGGGGACAGGGGAGACAATGAGCAGTTCTTC. Amino acid sequence: CASSLGDRGDNEQFF.

In its sample, this clone was seen a few times. Other nucleotide sequences in the sample specify the same CDR3. The J gene is TRBJ2-7, the V gene TRBV6-1; 13 bases are a match to TRBD2. The CDR3 runs 15 residues. J gave up 3 bases and V 1 base, and 0 bases lay outside the gene matches. Germline-derived CDR1 and CDR2 are MNHNS and SASEGT. In DNA form, the CDR3 reads TGTGCCAGCAGTGAAGGGACTAGCGGGAGCTACGAGCAGTACTTC. This encodes CASSEGTSGSYEQYF.

The chain has TRBV5-1 and TRBJ2-7; 9 nucleotides match TRBD2. The CDR3 has 15 amino acids. Germline CDR1 is SGHRS and CDR2 is YFSETQ. With 3 bases clipped from V and 2 bases from J, the junction kept 6 bases outside the gene matches. CDR3 bases: TGCGCCAGCAGCTCCGTTAGCGGGGGACCCTACGAGCAGTACTTC. This codes for CASSSVSGGPYEQYF.

The J gene is TRBJ1-6, the V gene TRBV12-5, with D unclear. The CDR3 extends over 14 amino acids. Germline V gene lookup returns CDR1 LGHNT and CDR2 FRNRAP. The V gene lost 4 bases and the J gene lost 1 base, with 5 bases spanning the gap. The DNA for the CDR3 is TGTGCTAGTGGTTCCGGGTCCTATAATTCACCCCTCCACTTT. Residues: CASGSGSYNSPLHF.

CDR3 region: CASSHYLAGGPDTQYF. The CDR3 coding sequence is TGTGCCAGCAGCCATTATCTAGCGGGAGGACCAGATACGCAGTATTTT. This chain links TRBV7-2 with TRBJ2-3; 11 bases line up with TRBD2. With V trimmed by 5 bases and J by 4 bases, 8 bases remained unmatched. Germline values: CDR1 SGHTA, CDR2 FQGNSA. The length of the CDR3 is 16 residues.

The rearrangement joins TRBV29-1 to TRBJ1-2; maybe TRBD1 (6 bases). CDR3 length: 16 residues. Germline lookup yields CDR1 SQVTM and CDR2 ANQGSEA. The V end lost 1 base, the J end lost 2 bases, and 17 bases lay between the germline ends. The CDR3 reads CSVEGVQGSRNYGYTF. In DNA, the CDR3 is TGCAGCGTTGAAGGGGTACAGGGAAGTAGAAACTATGGCTACACCTTC.

This clone was seen just once. This chain connects TRBV7-9 to TRBJ2-7, with TRBD2 identical over 8 bases. Germline CDR1 reads SEHNR; CDR2 reads FQNEAQ (reference sequence). CDR3 length equals 15 residues. J was trimmed by 4 bases and V by 5 bases; bases with no gene match: 10. The CDR3, as DNA: TGTGCCAGCAGCATCTCCGGACTAGCCTTGTACGAGCAGTACTTC. It is translated as CASSISGLALYEQYF.

The chain carries TRBV6-9 and TRBJ2-3; 8 bases map to TRBD2. The V and J ends lost 1 base and 2 bases, in that order; junction bases with no gene match: 5. The CDR3 has 16 amino acids. Germline lookup yields CDR1 MNHGY and CDR2 SVAAGI. This CDR3 reads CASSYWAGGTTDTQYF. CDR3 in DNA: TGTGCCAGCAGTTATTGGGCGGGGGGAACCACAGATACGCAGTATTTT.

The rearrangement uses TRBV29-1 and TRBJ2-2, with unresolved D. This CDR3 has 11 amino acids. V lost 6 bases, J lost 1 base, and 3 bases lay in between. Germline V CDR1 and CDR2: SQVTM, ANQGSEA. Written as DNA, the CDR3 is TGCAGCGTCCGGAACACCGGGGAGCTGTTTTTT. It specifies CSVRNTGELFF.

The chain employs TRBV30 and TRBJ2-5, with 10 bases lining up with TRBD2. After removal of 3 bases from V and 2 bases from J, the junction contained 3 bases not matched to a gene. This CDR3 comprises 14 residues. CDR1 and CDR2 (germline): GTSNPN, SVGIG (reference sequence). CDR3 in amino acids: CAWRLAGSQETQYF. In DNA, the CDR3 is TGTGCCTGGAGACTAGCGGGATCTCAAGAGACCCAGTACTTC.

The chain recombines TRBV7-2 with TRBJ2-3, with a possible D match to TRBD2 (6 bases). The CDR3 is made up of 15 amino acids. In germline, CDR1 is SGHTA, CDR2 FQGNSA. V was cut by 5 bases and J by 5 bases, with 17 bases left in between. The DNA of the CDR3 is TGTGCCAGCAGCCGTGGGGCGGGGAAAGGAGATACGCAGTATTTT. This sequence encodes CASSRGAGKGDTQYF.

V gene TRBV5-1 combines with J gene TRBJ2-4; 14 bases are shared with TRBD2. The CDR3 extends over 18 amino acids. Germline CDR1 is SGHRS and CDR2 is YFSETQ. Unmatched junction bases numbered 11, after V lost 1 base and J lost 8 bases. CDR3 nucleotide sequence: TGCGCCAGCAGCTTGTTCGGAGGGACTAGCGGGAGAACGTACATTCAGTACTTC. This gives the protein CASSLFGGTSGRTYIQYF. Full variable domain (missing parts from reference TRBV5-1 and TRBJ2-4): KAGVTQTPRYLIKTRGQQVTLSCSPISGHRSVSWYQQTPGQGLQFLFEYFSETQRNKGNFPGRFSGRQFSNSRSEMNVSTLELGDSALYLCASSLFGGTSGRTYIQYFGAGTRLSVL.

CDR3 coding DNA: TGTGCCTGGAGTGTACTTTTTAATGAGCAGTTCTTC. Protein sequence: CAWSVLFNEQFF. The chain combines TRBV30 with TRBJ2-1; D gene unclear. Per the germline V gene, CDR1 is GTSNPN and CDR2 is SVGIG (reference sequence). This CDR3 region has 12 residues. Trimming pared 0 bases from V and 7 bases from J, leaving 7 bases between.

The chain joins TRBV28 to TRBJ1-2; 9 positions match TRBD1. CDR1 MDHEN and CDR2 SYDVKM come from the germline V gene. The V segment lost 7 bases and the J segment 6 bases; nucleotides outside the gene matches: 9. This CDR3 has 14 residues. Written as DNA, the CDR3 is TGTGCCAGCATCAAGACAGGGGGGCAAAATGGCTACACCTTC. Amino acids: CASIKTGGQNGYTF.